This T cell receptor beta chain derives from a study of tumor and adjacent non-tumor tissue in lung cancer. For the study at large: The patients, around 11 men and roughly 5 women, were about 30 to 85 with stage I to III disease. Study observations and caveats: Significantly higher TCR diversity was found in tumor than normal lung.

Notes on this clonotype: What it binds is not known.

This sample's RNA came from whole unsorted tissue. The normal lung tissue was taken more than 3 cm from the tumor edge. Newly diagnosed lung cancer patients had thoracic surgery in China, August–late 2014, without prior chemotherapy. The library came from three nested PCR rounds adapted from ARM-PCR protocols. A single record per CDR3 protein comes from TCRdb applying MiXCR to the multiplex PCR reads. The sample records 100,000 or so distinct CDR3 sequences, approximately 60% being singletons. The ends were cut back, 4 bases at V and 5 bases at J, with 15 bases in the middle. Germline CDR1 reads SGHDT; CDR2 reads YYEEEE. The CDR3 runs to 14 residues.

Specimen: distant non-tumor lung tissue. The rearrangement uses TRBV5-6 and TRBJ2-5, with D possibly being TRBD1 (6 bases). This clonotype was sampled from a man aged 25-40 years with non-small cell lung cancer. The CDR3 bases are TGTGCCAGCAGCCCCGTGGGGGCCGGGGAGACCCAGTACTTC. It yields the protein CASSPVGAGETQYF.